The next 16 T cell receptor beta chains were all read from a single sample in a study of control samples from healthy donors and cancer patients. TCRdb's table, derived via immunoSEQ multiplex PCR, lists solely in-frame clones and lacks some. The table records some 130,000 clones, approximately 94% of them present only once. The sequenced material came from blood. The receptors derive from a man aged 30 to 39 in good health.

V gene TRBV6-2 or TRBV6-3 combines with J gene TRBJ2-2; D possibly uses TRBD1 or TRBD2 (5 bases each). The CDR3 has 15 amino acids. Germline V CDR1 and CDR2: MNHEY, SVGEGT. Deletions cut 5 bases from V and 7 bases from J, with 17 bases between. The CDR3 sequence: CASSPAIGGGGELFF. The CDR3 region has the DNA TGTGCCAGCAGTCCGGCAATCGGTGGGGGCGGGGAGCTGTTTTTT.

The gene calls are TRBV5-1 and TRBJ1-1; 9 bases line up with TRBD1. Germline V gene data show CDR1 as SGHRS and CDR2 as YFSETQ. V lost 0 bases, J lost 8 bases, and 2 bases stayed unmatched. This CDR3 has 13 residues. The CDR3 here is CASSLGTGEEAFF. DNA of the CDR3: TGCGCCAGCAGCTTGGGGACAGGGGAAGAAGCTTTCTTT.

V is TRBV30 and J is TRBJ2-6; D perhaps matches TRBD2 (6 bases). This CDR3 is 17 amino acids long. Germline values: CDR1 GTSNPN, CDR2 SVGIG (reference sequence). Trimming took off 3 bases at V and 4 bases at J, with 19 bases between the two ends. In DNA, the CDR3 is TGTGCCTGGAGCCCCGGGGGACGAGGCTACGGGGCCAACGTCCTGACTTTC. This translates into CAWSPGGRGYGANVLTF.

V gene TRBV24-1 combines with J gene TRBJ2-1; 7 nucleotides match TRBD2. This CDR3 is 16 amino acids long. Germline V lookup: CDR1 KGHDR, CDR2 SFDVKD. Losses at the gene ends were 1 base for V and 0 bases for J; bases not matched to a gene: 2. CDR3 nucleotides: TGTGCCACCAGTGATTTTGGGGGGGGCTCCTACAATGAGCAGTTCTTC. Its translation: CATSDFGGGSYNEQFF.

The CDR3 DNA sequence: TGTGCCAGCAGCACCCGACAGGGTTCTGAGCAGTTCTTC. Amino acids: CASSTRQGSEQFF. The J gene is TRBJ2-1, the V gene TRBV9, with 7 bases fitting TRBD1. CDR1 is SGDLS and CDR2 is YYNGEE in the germline V gene. The trim removed 4 bases at V and 9 bases at J, leaving 7 bases unmatched. The CDR3 is made up of 13 amino acids.

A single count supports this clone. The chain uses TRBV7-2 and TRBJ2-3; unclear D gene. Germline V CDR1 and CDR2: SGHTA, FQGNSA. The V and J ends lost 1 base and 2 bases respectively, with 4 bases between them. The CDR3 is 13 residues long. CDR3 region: CASSLGYTDTQYF. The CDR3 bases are TGTGCCAGCAGCTTAGGCTACACAGATACGCAGTATTTT. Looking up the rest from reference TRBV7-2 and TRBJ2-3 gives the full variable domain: GAGVSQSPSNKVTEKGKDVELRCDPISGHTALYWYRQSLGQGLEFLIYFQGNSAPDKSGLPSDRFSAERTGGSVSTLTIQRTQQEDSAVYLCASSLGYTDTQYFGPGTRLTVL.

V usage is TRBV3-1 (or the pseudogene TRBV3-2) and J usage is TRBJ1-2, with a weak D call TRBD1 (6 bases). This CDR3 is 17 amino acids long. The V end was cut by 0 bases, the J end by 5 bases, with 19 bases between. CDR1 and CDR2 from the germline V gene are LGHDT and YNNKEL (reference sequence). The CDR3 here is CASSQESGRDRRYGYTF. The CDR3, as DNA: TGTGCCAGCAGCCAAGAGTCTGGTCGAGACAGGAGGTATGGCTACACCTTC.

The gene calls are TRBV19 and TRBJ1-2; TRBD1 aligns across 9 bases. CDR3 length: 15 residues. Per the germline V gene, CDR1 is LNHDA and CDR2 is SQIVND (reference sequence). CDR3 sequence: CASMRGRDRVGGYTF. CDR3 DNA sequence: TGTGCGTCGATGCGCGGGAGGGACAGGGTTGGTGGCTACACCTTC.

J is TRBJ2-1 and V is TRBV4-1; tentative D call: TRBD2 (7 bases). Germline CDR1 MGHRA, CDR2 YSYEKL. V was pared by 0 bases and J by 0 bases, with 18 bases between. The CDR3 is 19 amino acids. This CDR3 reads CASSQDGGRGPSSYNEQFF. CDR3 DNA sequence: TGCGCCAGCAGCCAAGATGGGGGGCGGGGGCCTAGCTCCTACAATGAGCAGTTCTTC.

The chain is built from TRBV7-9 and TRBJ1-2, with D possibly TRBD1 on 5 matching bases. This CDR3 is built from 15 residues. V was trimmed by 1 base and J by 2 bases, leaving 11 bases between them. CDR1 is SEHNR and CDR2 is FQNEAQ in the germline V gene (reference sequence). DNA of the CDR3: TGTGCCAGCAGCTTAGTGTCAGGGAGGAACTATGGCTACACCTTC. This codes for CASSLVSGRNYGYTF.

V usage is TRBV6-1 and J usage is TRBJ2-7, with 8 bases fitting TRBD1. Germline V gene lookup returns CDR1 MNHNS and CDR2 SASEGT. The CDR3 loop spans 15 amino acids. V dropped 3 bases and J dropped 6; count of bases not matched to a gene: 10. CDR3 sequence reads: CASSDIPGQGPEQYF. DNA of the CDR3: TGTGCCAGCAGTGATATTCCAGGACAGGGCCCCGAGCAGTACTTC.

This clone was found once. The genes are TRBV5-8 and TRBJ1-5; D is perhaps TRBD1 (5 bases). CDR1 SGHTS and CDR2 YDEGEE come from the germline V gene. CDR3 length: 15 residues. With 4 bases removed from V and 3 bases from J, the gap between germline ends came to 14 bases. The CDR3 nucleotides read TGTGCCAGCAGCCAGGGACGGAGGAACAATCAGCCCCAGCATTTT. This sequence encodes CASSQGRRNNQPQHF.

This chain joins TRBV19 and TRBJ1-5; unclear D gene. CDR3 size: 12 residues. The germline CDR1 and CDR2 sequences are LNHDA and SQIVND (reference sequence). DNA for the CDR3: TGTGCGAGCCTTATGAGAGGGCAGCCCCAGCATTTT. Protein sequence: CASLMRGQPQHF.

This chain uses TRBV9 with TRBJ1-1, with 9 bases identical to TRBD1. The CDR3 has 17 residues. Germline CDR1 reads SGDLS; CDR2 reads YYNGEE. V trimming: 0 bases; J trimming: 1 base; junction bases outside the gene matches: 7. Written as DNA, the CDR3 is TGTGCCAGCAGCGTAGCTCCACGGACAGGGGAGAACACTGAAGCTTTCTTT. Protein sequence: CASSVAPRTGENTEAFF.

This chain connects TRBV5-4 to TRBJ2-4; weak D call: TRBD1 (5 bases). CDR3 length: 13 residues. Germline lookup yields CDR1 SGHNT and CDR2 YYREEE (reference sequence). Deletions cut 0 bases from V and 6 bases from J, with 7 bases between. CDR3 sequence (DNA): TGTGCCAGCAGCTTGGGACAGCCAAACATTCAGTACTTC. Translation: CASSLGQPNIQYF.

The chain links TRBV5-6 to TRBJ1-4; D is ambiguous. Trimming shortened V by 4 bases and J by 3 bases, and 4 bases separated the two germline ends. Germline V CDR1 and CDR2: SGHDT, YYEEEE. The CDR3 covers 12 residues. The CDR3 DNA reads TGTGCCAGCAGCCACCCTAATGAAAAACTGTTTTTT. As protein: CASSHPNEKLFF.